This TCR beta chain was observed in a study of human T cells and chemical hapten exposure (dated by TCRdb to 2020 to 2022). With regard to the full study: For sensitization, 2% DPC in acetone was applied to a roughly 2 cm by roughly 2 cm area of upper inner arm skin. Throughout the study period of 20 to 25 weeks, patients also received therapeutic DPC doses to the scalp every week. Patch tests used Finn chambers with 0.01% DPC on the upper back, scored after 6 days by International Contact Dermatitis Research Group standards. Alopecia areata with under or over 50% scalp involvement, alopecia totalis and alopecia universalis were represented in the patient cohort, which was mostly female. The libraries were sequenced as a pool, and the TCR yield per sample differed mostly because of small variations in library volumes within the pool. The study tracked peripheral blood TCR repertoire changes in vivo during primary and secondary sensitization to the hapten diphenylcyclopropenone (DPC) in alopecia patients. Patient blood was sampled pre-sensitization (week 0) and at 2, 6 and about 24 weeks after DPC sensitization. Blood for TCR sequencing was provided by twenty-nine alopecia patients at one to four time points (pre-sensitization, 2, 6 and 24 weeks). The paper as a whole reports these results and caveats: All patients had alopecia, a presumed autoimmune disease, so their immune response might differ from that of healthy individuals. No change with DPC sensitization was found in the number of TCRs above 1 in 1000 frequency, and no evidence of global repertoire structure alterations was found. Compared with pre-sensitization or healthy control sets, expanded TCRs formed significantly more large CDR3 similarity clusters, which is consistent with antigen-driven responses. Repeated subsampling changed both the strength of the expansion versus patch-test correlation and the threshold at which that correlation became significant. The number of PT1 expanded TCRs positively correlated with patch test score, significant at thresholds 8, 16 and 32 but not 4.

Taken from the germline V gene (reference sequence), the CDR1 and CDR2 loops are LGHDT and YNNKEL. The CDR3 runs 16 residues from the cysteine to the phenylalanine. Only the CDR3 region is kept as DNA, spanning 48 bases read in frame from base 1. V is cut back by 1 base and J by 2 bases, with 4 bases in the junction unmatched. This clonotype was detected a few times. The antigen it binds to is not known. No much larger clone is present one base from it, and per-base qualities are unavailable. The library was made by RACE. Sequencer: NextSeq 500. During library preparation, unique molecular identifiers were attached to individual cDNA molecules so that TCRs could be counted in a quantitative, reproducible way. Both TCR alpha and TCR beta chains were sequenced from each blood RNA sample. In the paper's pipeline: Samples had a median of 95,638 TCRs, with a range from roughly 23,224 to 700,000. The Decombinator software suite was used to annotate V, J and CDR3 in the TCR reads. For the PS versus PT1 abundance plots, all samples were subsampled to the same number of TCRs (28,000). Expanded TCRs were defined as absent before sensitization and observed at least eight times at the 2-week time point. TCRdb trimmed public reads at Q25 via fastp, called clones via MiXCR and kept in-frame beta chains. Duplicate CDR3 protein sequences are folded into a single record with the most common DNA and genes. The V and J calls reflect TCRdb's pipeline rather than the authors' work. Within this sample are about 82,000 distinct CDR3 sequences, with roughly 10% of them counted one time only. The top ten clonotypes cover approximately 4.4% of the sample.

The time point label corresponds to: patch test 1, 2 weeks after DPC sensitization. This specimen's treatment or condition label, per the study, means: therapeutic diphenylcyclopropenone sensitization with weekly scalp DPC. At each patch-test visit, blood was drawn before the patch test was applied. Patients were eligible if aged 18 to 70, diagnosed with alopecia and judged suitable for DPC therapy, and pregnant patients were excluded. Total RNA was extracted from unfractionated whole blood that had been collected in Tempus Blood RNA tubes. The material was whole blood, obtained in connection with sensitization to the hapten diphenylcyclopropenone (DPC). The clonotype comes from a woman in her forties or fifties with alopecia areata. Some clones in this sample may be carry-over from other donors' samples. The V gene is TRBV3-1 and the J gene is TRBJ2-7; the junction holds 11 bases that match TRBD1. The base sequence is TGTGCCAGCAGCCAAGCCGGGACAGGGGGGCCCTACGAGCAGTACTTC. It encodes CASSQAGTGGPYEQYF.